The 11 T cell receptor beta chains below come from one sample, sequenced in a study of tumor-infiltrating lymphocytes in primary liver carcinoma. The researchers produced TCR beta cDNA from about 510 ng total RNA with a constant-region primer. ARM-PCR was slightly modified, and three nested multiplex PCR rounds with it gave rise to the TCR beta libraries. Researchers ran the first two PCR rounds for 10 cycles each with TRBV1-TRBV30 forward primers and a C-beta reverse primer. Each CDR3 protein gets one entry after TCRdb re-called the multiplex PCR reads with MiXCR. In the table there are a few hundred thousand distinct CDR3 sequences, nearly 60% of which are singletons. Blood RNA was derived from unsorted whole blood, and germline DNA was extracted too. Input material: peripheral blood. Receptor source: a woman aged 25 to 45 with primary liver carcinoma and hepatitis B virus infection.

There are a few counts of this clonotype. The V call is TRBV7-9, the J call TRBJ2-1, with a possible D match to TRBD1 (5 bases). With 5 bases removed from V and 7 bases from J, the gap between germline ends came to 18 bases. CDR1 and CDR2 from the germline V gene are SEHNR and FQNEAQ (reference sequence). This CDR3 has 15 residues. The CDR3 loop is CASSPQGRNGNEQFF. The CDR3 DNA follows: TGTGCCAGCAGCCCCCAGGGCAGGAATGGGAATGAGCAGTTCTTC.

A note on this clonotype: With a much larger clone just one base away, this may be a read error. The chain uses TRBV4-2 and TRBJ2-4; D tentatively fits TRBD1 or TRBD2 (5 bases each). This CDR3 is 14 amino acids long. Germline loops: CDR1 LGHNA, CDR2 YNFKEQ. This CDR3 is CASSPRGRENLQYF. In DNA, the CDR3 is TGTGCCAGCAGCCCGAGGGGAAGAGAAAACCTTCAGTACTTC.

The chain recombines TRBV11-2 with TRBJ2-7; tentative D call: TRBD2 (7 bases). V lost 5 bases, J lost 4 bases, and 18 bases lay in between. There are 15 residues in the CDR3. Germline V gene data show CDR1 as SGHAT and CDR2 as FQNNGV. This CDR3 reads CASSLRGATWYEQYF. In DNA form, the CDR3 reads TGTGCCAGCAGCCTACGGGGGGCGACCTGGTACGAGCAGTACTTC.

The chain has TRBV6-2 or TRBV6-3 and TRBJ2-3; a possible D gene is TRBD2 (6 bases). The germline V and J ends were trimmed by 6 bases and 5 bases, with 18 bases remaining between them. This CDR3 contains 15 residues. CDR1 is MNHEY, CDR2 SVGEGT, per germline. CDR3 DNA: TGTGCCAGCAGCGGATTCCCGTGGGGGGTAGATACGCAGTATTTT. As protein: CASSGFPWGVDTQYF.

As for this clonotype: This may arise from a read error, as a much more abundant clone is one base away. V is TRBV12-3 or TRBV12-4 and J is TRBJ2-1; TRBD2 aligns across 10 bases. This CDR3 is 15 amino acids long. In DNA form, the CDR3 reads TGTGCCAGCACCGCAGGACTAGCGGTATCCAATGAGGAGTTCTTC. Amino acids: CASTAGLAVSNEEFF.

The chain is built from TRBV4-1 and TRBJ2-2, with D unclear. The germline CDR1 and CDR2 sequences are MGHRA and YSYEKL. The CDR3 spans 17 residues. Trimming pared 0 bases from V and 2 bases from J, leaving 13 bases between. The CDR3 spells CASSQDRPAINTGELFF. The CDR3 nucleotides read TGCGCCAGCAGCCAAGATCGTCCCGCGATCAACACCGGGGAGCTGTTTTTT.

The rearrangement joins TRBV7-9 to TRBJ1-2; TRBD1 agrees at 7 bases. The CDR3 consists of 13 residues. J was trimmed by 8 bases and V by 5 bases; bases with no gene match: 8. CDR1 is SEHNR and CDR2 is FQNEAQ in the germline V gene (reference sequence). The chain's CDR3 is CASSLTTGRGYTF. Here the CDR3 DNA reads TGTGCCAGCAGCCTAACGACAGGGCGAGGCTACACCTTC.

With respect to this clonotype: This may be a read error, as it is one base from a much larger clone. This chain connects TRBV12-3 or TRBV12-4 to TRBJ2-6, with D possibly being TRBD1 (5 bases). The CDR3 runs 17 residues. Here the CDR3 DNA reads TGTGCCAGCAGTCTCAGGCTCGTTAACTCTGGGGCCAACGTCATGACTTTC. It yields the protein CASSLRLVNSGANVMTF.

At least ten counts were recorded for this clonotype. The J gene is TRBJ2-3, the V gene TRBV11-2; no definite D call. Trimming removed 5 bases from V and 7 bases from J, with 13 bases in between. Germline V gene sequence: CDR1 SGHAT, CDR2 FQNNGV. This CDR3 is 13 amino acids long. The CDR3 DNA is TGTGCCAGCAGCCTGGAGACTGTTAATACGCAGTATTTT. Its translation is CASSLETVNTQYF.

This clonotype was seen at least ten times. This sequence joins TRBV11-2 and TRBJ2-7; tentatively, D is TRBD2 (6 bases). V was shortened by 5 bases and J by 0 bases, with 14 bases between the two germline ends. The CDR3 totals 15 residues. Germline V gene lookup returns CDR1 SGHAT and CDR2 FQNNGV. The CDR3 bases are TGTGCCAGCAGCGCGGGGAGCGGTAACTCCTACGAGCAGTACTTC. Encoded protein: CASSAGSGNSYEQYF.

The gene calls are TRBV12-3 or TRBV12-4 and TRBJ1-2, with unresolved D. The V end was cut by 10 bases, the J end by 8 bases, with 26 bases between. The CDR3 sequence is 15 residues long. The CDR3 loop reads CATREGAGALGGYTF. The CDR3 DNA is TGTGCCACCAGAGAGGGCGCTGGCGCCTTGGGAGGCTACACCTTC.